This T cell receptor beta chain derives from a study of cytomegalovirus exposure and HLA in healthy donors. For this clone: Its specificity is unknown.

Study-wide findings and caveats: In a later analysis, most CMV-associated TCR beta chains appeared HLA-restricted.

PCR used 60 Vbeta primers and 13 Jbeta primers. Assay used: immunoSEQ multiplex PCR; TCRdb lists only in-frame clones, some missing. Of about 110,000 clones listed, roughly 82% are singletons. The germline V gene encodes CDR1 SGHRS and CDR2 YFSETQ. The junction had 3 bases not matched to a gene; V was cut back by 3 bases and J by 1 base. The CDR3 has 15 residues. The specimen was PBMCs. The chain is built from TRBV5-1 and TRBJ2-2; 7 nucleotides match TRBD2. This clonotype originated in a man aged 30 to 45 in good health and CMV-seropositive. CDR3: CASSSGGRNTGELFF. The CDR3 DNA sequence: TGCGCCAGCAGCTCGGGGGGAAGGAACACCGGGGAGCTGTTTTTT.